The source of this TCR beta chain is a study of T cell responses to AZD1222 COVID-19 vaccine. Whole-study results and caveats: The study found Spike-specific TCR breadth and depth rose after two AZD1222 doses.

TCRdb keeps only in-frame clones here, not all; method: immunoSEQ multiplex PCR. This sample has about 130,000 clones, with more than 70% found just once. About this clone: Its antigen is not identified.

This CDR3 is 16 amino acids long. Trimming took 6 bases from V and 6 from J; bases not matched to a gene: 14. Looked up from germline, CDR1 is SNHLY and CDR2 is FYNNEI. This clonotype was sampled from an adult in good health. The specimen comprised peripheral blood, sampled on day 0 of AZD1222 vaccination. This chain links TRBV2 with TRBJ2-1; 7 bases match TRBD1. CDR3 nucleotide sequence: TGTGCCAGCAGGGTAGAGAGACAGGGTCTAAGCAATGAGCAGTTCTTC. Encoded protein: CASRVERQGLSNEQFF.